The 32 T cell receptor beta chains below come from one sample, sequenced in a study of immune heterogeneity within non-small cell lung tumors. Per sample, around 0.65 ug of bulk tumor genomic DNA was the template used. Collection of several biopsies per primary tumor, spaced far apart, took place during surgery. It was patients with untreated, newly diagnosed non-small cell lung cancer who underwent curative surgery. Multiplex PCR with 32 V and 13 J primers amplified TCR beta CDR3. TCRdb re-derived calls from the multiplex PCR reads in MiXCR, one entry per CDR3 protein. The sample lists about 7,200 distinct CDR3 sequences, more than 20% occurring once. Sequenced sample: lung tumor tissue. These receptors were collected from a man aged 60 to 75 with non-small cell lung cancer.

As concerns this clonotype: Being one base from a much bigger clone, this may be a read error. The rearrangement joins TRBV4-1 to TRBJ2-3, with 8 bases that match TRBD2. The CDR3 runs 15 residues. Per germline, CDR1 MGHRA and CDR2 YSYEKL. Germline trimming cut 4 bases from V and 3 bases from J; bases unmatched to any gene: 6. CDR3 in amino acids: CASSPWASGTDTQYF. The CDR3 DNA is TGCGCCAGCAGCCCGTGGGCTAGCGGGACAGATACGCAGTATTTT.

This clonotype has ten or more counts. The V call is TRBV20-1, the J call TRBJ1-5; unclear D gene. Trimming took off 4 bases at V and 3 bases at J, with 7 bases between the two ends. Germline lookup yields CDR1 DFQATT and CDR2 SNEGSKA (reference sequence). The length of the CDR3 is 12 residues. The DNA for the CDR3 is TGCAGTGCTAAGAACACCAATCAGCCCCAGCATTTT. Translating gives CSAKNTNQPQHF.

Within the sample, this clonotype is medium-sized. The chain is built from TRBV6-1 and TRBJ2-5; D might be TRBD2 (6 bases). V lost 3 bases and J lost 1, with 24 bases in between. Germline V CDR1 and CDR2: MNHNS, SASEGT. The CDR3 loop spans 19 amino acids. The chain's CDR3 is CASSDLRQGGVGTQETQYF. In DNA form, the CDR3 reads TGTGCCAGCAGTGACCTCCGGCAGGGAGGTGTCGGCACCCAAGAGACCCAGTACTTC.

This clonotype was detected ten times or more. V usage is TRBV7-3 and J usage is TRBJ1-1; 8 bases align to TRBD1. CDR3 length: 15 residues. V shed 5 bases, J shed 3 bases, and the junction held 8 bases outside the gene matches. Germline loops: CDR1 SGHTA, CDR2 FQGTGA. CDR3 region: CASSPKDREDTEAFF. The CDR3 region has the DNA TGTGCCAGCAGCCCCAAGGACAGGGAAGACACTGAAGCTTTCTTT.

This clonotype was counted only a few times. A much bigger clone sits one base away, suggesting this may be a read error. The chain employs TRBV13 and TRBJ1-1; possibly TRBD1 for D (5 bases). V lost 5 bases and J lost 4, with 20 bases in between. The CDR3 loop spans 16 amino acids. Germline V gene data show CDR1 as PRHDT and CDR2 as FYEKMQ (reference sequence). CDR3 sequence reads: CASSPAGAQGITEAFF. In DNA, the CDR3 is TGTGCCAGCAGCCCTGCCGGGGCCCAAGGTATCACTGAAGCTTTCTTT.

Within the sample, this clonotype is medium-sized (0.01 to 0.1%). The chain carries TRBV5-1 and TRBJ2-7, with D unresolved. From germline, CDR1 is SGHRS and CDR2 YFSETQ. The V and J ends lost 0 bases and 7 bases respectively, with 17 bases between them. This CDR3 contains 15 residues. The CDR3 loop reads CASSLGTQNLGEQYF. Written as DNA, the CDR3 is TGCGCCAGCAGCTTGGGGACCCAGAACCTGGGAGAGCAGTACTTC.

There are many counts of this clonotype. The DNA of the CDR3 is TGTGCCAGCAAGGGCGGGGCCCCAGGGACCCAGTACTTC. The encoded protein is CASKGGAPGTQYF. The chain employs TRBV28 and TRBJ2-5; D perhaps matches TRBD2 (6 bases). The CDR3 covers 13 residues. Trimming cost V 7 bases and J 7 bases, with 16 bases left between them. From germline, CDR1 is MDHEN and CDR2 SYDVKM.

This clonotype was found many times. This CDR3 reads CASSKGGRAPGELFF. CDR3 nucleotide sequence: TGTGCCAGCAGTAAGGGGGGGAGGGCCCCCGGGGAGCTGTTTTTT. The chain combines TRBV6-1 with TRBJ2-2; weak D call: TRBD2 (7 bases). The germline gives CDR1 MNHNS, CDR2 SASEGT. V dropped 5 bases and J dropped 6 bases, with 16 bases sitting between them. The length of the CDR3 is 15 residues.

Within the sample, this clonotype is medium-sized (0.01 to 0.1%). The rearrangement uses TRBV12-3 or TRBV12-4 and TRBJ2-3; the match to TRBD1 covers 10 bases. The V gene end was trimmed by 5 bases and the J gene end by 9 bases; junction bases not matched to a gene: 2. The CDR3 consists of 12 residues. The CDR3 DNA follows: TGTGCCAGCAGTAGGGGACAGGGGACGCAGTATTTT. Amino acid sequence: CASSRGQGTQYF.

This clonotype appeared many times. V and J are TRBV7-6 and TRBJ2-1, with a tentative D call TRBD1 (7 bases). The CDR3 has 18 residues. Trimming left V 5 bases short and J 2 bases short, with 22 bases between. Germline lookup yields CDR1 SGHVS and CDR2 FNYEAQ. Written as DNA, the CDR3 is TGTGCCAGCAGCCGGGACTTGGCCGGACAGGCCACCTACAATGAGCAGTTCTTC. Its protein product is CASSRDLAGQATYNEQFF. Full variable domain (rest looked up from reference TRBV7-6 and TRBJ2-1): GAGVSQSPRYKVTKRGQDVALRCDPISGHVSLYWYRQALGQGPEFLTYFNYEAQQDKSGLPNDRFSAERPEGSISTLTIQRTEQRDSAMYRCASSRDLAGQATYNEQFFGPGTRLTVL.

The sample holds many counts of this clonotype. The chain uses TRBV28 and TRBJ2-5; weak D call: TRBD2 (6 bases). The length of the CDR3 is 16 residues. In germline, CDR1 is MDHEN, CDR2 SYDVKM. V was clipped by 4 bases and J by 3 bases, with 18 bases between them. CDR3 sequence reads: CASSSDVLGGEETQYF. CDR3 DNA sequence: TGTGCCAGCAGTTCGGATGTGCTGGGGGGAGAAGAGACCCAGTACTTC.

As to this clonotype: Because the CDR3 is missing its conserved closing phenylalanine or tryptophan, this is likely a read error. CDR3 bases: TGTGCCAGCAGTGACCCACAGGGGTTTGGCAAACAGCCCCAGCATAAT. This encodes CASSDPQGFGKQPQHN. The chain combines TRBV2 with TRBJ1-5; 7 bases agree with TRBD1. The CDR3 is made up of 16 amino acids. Germline lookup yields CDR1 SNHLY and CDR2 FYNNEI.

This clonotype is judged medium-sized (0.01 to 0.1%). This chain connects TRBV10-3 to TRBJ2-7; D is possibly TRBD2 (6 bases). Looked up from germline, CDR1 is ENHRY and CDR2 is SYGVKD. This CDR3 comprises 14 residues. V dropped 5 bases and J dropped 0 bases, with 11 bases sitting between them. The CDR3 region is CAISSGGFSYEQYF. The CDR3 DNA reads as TGTGCCATCAGTTCCGGAGGGTTCTCCTACGAGCAGTACTTC.

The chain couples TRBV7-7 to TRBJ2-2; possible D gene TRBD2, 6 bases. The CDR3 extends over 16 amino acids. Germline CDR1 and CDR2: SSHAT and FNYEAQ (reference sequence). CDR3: CAVRTGASTDTGELFF. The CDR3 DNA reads TGTGCTGTACGCACGGGAGCCTCAACCGACACCGGGGAGCTGTTTTTT. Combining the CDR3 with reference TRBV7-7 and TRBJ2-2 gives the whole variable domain GAGVSQSPRYKVTKRGQDVTLRCDPISSHATLYWYQQALGQGPEFLTYFNYEAQPDKSGLPSDRFSAERPEGSISTLTIQRTEQRDSAMYRCAVRTGASTDTGELFFGEGSRLTVL.

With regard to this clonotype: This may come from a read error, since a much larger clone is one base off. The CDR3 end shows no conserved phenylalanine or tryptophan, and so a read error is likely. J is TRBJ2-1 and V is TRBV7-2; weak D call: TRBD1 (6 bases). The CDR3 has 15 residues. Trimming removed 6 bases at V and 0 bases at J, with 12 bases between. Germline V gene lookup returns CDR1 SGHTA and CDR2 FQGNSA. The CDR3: CASRNQGFSYNEQFL. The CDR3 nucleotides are TGTGCCAGCAGAAATCAGGGGTTCTCCTACAATGAGCAGTTCTTA.

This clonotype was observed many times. CDR3 sequence: CASSQQGAGGDTQYF. In DNA form, the CDR3 reads TGTGCCAGCAGTCAACAGGGGGCGGGAGGAGATACGCAGTATTTT. The chain recombines TRBV28 with TRBJ2-3, with a possible D match to TRBD1 (9 bases). This CDR3 is built from 15 residues. V lost 5 bases and J lost 5, with 17 bases in between. CDR1 is MDHEN, CDR2 SYDVKM, per germline.

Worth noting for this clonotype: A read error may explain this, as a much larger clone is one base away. CDR3 bases: TGTGCCAGCAGCTCGGACTTCGCGAACACCGGGGAGCTGTTTTTT. As protein: CASSSDFANTGELFF. The chain has TRBV7-6 and TRBJ2-2, with D possibly TRBD2 on 5 matching bases. The CDR3 is 15 residues long. With 4 bases removed from V and 0 bases from J, the gap between germline ends came to 9 bases. Looked up from germline, CDR1 is SGHVS and CDR2 is FNYEAQ.

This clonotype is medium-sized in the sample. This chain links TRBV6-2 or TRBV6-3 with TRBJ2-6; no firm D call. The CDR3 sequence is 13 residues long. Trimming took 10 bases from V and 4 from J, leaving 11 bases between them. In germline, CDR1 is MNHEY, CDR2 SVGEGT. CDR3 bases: TGTGCCACCCGAATCATGGGGGCCAACGTCCTGACTTTC. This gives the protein CATRIMGANVLTF.

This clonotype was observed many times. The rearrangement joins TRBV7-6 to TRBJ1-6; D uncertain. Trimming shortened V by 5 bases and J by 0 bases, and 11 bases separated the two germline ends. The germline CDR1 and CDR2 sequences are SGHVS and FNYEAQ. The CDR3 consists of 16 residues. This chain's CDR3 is CASSLDGSSYNSPLHF. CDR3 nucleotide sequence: TGTGCCAGCAGCCTCGATGGGAGCTCCTATAATTCACCCCTCCACTTT.

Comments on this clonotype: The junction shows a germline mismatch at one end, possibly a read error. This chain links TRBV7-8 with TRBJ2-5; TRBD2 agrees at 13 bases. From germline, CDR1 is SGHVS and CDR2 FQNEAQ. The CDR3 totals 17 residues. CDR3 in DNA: TGTGCCAACAGCTTAGCGAGGACTAGCGGGAGTAGGAAGACCCAGTACTTC. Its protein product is CANSLARTSGSRKTQYF.

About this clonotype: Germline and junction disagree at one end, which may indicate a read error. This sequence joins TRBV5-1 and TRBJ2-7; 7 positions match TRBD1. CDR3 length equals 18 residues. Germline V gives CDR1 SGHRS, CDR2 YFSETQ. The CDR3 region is CANSFSGRGYTSVGEQYF. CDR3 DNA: TGCGCCAACAGCTTCTCAGGCAGGGGGTATACTTCAGTAGGCGAGCAGTACTTC.

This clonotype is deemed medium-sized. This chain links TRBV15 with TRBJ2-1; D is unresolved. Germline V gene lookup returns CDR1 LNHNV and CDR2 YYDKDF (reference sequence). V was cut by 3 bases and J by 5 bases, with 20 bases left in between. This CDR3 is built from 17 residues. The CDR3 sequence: CATSSEKAGRFNNEQFF. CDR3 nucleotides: TGTGCCACCAGCAGCGAAAAGGCAGGACGCTTTAACAATGAGCAGTTCTTC.

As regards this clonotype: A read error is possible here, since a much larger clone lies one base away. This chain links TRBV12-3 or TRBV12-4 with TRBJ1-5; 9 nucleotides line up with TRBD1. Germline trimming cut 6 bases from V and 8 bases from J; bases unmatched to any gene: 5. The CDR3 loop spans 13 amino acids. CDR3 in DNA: TGTGCCAGCAGAGACAGGGGGGATAAGCCCCAGCATTTT. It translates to CASRDRGDKPQHF.

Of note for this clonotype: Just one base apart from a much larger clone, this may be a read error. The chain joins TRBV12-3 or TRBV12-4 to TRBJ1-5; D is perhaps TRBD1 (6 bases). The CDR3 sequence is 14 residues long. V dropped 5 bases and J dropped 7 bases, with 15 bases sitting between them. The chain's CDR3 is CASSLQGLVQPQHF. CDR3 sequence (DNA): TGTGCCAGCAGTCTTCAGGGGTTAGTGCAGCCCCAGCATTTT.

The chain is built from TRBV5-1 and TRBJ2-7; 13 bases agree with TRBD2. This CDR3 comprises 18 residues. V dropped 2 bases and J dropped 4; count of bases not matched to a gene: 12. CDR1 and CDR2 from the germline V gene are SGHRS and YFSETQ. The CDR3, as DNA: TGCGCCAGCAGCTTTAGAACTAGCGGGAGGGACGCCGGTTACGAGCAGTACTTC. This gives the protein CASSFRTSGRDAGYEQYF.

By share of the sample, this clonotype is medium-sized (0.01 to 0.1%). The CDR3 here is CASSYFPGQGVDQPQHF. As DNA, the CDR3 is TGTGCCAGCAGTTACTTTCCGGGACAGGGGGTCGATCAGCCCCAGCATTTT. The rearrangement joins TRBV6-5 to TRBJ1-5; TRBD1 matches at 11 bases. The CDR3 consists of 17 residues. V lost 1 base to trimming and J lost 5 bases; unmatched junction nucleotides: 7. Germline CDR1 reads MNHEY; CDR2 reads SVGAGI.

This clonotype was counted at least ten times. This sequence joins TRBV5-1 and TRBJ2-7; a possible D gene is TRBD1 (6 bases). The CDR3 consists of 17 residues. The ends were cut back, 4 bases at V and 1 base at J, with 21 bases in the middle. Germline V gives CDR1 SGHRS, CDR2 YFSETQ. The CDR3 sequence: CASSPGQSLTHSYEQYF. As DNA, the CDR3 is TGCGCCAGCAGCCCGGGACAATCATTAACTCATTCCTACGAGCAGTACTTC.

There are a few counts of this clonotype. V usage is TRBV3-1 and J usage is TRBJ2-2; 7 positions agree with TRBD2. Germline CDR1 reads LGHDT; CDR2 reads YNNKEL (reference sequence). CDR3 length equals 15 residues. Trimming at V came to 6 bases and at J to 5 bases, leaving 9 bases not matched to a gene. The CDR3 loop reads CASSQKLAVTGELFF. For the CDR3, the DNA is TGTGCCAGCAGTCAAAAGCTAGCGGTAACCGGGGAGCTGTTTTTT.

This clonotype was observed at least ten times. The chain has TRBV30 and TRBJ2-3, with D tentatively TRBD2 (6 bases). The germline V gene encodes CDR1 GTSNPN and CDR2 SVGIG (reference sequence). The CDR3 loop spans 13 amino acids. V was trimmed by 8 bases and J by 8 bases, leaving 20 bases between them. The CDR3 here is CAGIQGTFGTQYF. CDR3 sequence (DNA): TGTGCCGGGATACAAGGGACTTTCGGTACGCAGTATTTT.

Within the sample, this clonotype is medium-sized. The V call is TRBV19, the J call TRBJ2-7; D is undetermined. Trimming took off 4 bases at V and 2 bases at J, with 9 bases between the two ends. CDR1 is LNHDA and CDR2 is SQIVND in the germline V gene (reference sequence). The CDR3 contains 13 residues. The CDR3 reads CASSKKGPYEQYF. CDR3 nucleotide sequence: TGTGCCAGTAGTAAGAAGGGCCCCTACGAGCAGTACTTC.

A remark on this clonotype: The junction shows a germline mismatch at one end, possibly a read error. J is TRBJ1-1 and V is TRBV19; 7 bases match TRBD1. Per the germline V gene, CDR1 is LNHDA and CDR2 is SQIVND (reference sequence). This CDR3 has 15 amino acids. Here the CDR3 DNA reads TGCGCCAATAGTATGACGGGGACAGCGAACACTGAAGCTTTCTTT. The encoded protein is CANSMTGTANTEAFF.

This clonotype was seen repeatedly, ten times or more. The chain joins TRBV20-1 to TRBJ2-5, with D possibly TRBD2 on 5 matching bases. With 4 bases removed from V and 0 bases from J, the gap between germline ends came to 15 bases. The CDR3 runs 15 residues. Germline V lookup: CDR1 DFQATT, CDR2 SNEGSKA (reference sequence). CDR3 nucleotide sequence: TGCAGTGCTATCGACCCCCCGGGGAACCAAGAGACCCAGTACTTC. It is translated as CSAIDPPGNQETQYF.